The 27 T cell receptor beta chains reported below all come from one sample, sequenced in a study of T-cell memory formation after mild COVID-19. One entry per CDR3 protein, called by TCRdb with MiXCR from the 5' RACE reads. The table lists approximately 300,000 distinct CDR3 sequences, 8% to 10% of them singletons. The source material was PBMCs or a T cell subset sorted from them (not recorded which). Receptors originate from a man aged 18 to 29 who had mild COVID-19 (a few samples of this study predate the infection). Cell type and time point are not known.

This rearrangement joins TRBV7-2 to TRBJ1-5, with D tentatively TRBD1 (5 bases). The length of the CDR3 is 14 residues. Germline lookup yields CDR1 SGHTA and CDR2 FQGNSA. Trimming stripped 5 bases from V and 6 bases from J, with 14 bases between. The CDR3 spells CASSPRAGSQPQHF. In DNA form, the CDR3 reads TGTGCCAGCAGCCCCAGGGCGGGGTCTCAGCCCCAGCATTTT.

This clonotype has a count of ten or more. The chain is built from TRBV20-1 and TRBJ2-1; TRBD2 is a possible D gene (6 bases). Germline CDR1 and CDR2: DFQATT and SNEGSKA (reference sequence). Trimming took 3 bases from V and 8 from J, leaving 14 bases between them. This CDR3 contains 13 residues. The CDR3 coding sequence is TGCAGTGCTAGTAATGGGGGGTTCGATGAGCAGTTCTTC. Translated, it gives CSASNGGFDEQFF.

Ten or more counts support this clonotype. CDR3 amino acids: CASSLASVTAGTEAFF. The CDR3 DNA reads as TGCGCCAGCAGCTTGGCCTCTGTCACGGCGGGGACTGAAGCTTTCTTT. The V and J genes are TRBV5-1 and TRBJ1-1, with D unresolved. The CDR3 sequence is 16 residues long. In germline, CDR1 is SGHRS, CDR2 YFSETQ. V gave up 0 bases and J gave up 5 bases, with 17 bases separating them.

There are a few counts of this clonotype. This rearrangement joins TRBV4-2 to TRBJ2-6; 9 nucleotides align to TRBD2. Losses at the gene ends were 1 base for V and 0 bases for J; bases not matched to a gene: 4. Germline assignment: CDR1 LGHNA and CDR2 YNFKEQ. CDR3 length: 18 residues. The CDR3 loop is CASSQVAGAGSGANVLTF. The CDR3 bases are TGTGCCAGCAGCCAAGTAGCGGGGGCCGGCTCTGGGGCCAACGTCCTGACTTTC.

The CDR3 DNA reads TGTGCCAGCAGCTTAGAGGGGACGAGCTACACCTTC. Encoded protein: CASSLEGTSYTF. V usage is TRBV7-2 and J usage is TRBJ1-2, with a weak D call TRBD1 (5 bases). Trimming cost V 1 base and J 9 bases, with 9 bases left between them. Germline lookup yields CDR1 SGHTA and CDR2 FQGNSA. CDR3 length equals 12 residues.

The chain is built from TRBV11-2 and TRBJ2-1; D is unclear. Germline V gene sequence: CDR1 SGHAT, CDR2 FQNNGV. This CDR3 has 16 residues. The V end lost 5 bases, the J end lost 0 bases, and 14 bases lay between the germline ends. CDR3 sequence: CASSPSLRSSYNEQFF. For the CDR3, the DNA is TGTGCCAGCAGCCCCTCTCTGCGGAGCTCCTACAATGAGCAGTTCTTC. Full variable domain (rest looked up from reference TRBV11-2 and TRBJ2-1): EAGVAQSPRYKIIEKRQSVAFWCNPISGHATLYWYQQILGQGPKLLIQFQNNGVVDDSQLPKDRFSAERLKGVDSTLKIQPAKLEDSAVYLCASSPSLRSSYNEQFFGPGTRLTVL.

The chain recombines TRBV7-2 with TRBJ2-1; TRBD2 agrees at 8 bases. With 1 base clipped from V and 3 bases from J, the junction kept 8 bases outside the gene matches. Germline V lookup: CDR1 SGHTA, CDR2 FQGNSA. This CDR3 is 17 amino acids long. CDR3 bases: TGTGCCAGCAGCTTAGGCGTTGGCGGGGGGCTCTACAATGAGCAGTTCTTC. Translating gives CASSLGVGGGLYNEQFF.

This sequence joins TRBV4-3 and TRBJ1-2; D unresolved. The V and J ends lost 0 bases and 3 bases respectively, with 14 bases between them. Germline CDR1 is LGHNA and CDR2 is YSLEER. The CDR3 consists of 16 residues. CDR3 residues: CASSQERQAFYYGYTF. The CDR3 region has the DNA TGCGCCAGCAGCCAAGAGAGGCAGGCCTTCTACTATGGCTACACCTTC.

This clonotype was seen more than once but under ten times. A junction end diverges from the germline sequence, so it may reflect a read error. The rearrangement links TRBV11-2 to TRBJ2-2; D gene ambiguous. CDR1 SGHAT and CDR2 FQNNGV come from the germline V gene. The CDR3 runs 14 residues. CDR3 region: CASSVDPYTGELFF. CDR3 bases: TGTGCCAGCAGCGTAGATCCATACACCGGGGAGCTGTTTTTT.

J is TRBJ2-2 and V is TRBV30, with D uncertain. The CDR3 spans 14 residues. Germline lookup yields CDR1 GTSNPN and CDR2 SVGIG (reference sequence). V lost 6 bases, J lost 1 base, and 12 bases lay in between. In DNA, the CDR3 is TGTGCCTGCCCGGGTCCACTGAACACCGGGGAGCTGTTTTTT. This codes for CACPGPLNTGELFF.

The sample holds a few counts of this clonotype. The J gene is TRBJ2-3, the V gene TRBV4-3, with unresolved D. Germline CDR1 reads LGHNA; CDR2 reads YSLEER. The CDR3 length is 17 residues. Trimming shortened V by 4 bases and J by 2 bases, and 19 bases separated the two germline ends. The CDR3 nucleotides are TGCGCCAGCAGCCTTACTTGGGTGGTTCGGAACACAGATACGCAGTATTTT. This gives the protein CASSLTWVVRNTDTQYF.

The V gene is TRBV5-1, the J gene TRBJ2-5; no clear D. Germline V lookup: CDR1 SGHRS, CDR2 YFSETQ. The V and J ends lost 0 bases and 6 bases respectively, with 6 bases between them. The CDR3 is 12 residues long. This CDR3 reads CASSLERQTQYF. The CDR3 DNA sequence: TGCGCCAGCAGCTTGGAGCGCCAGACCCAGTACTTC.

This clonotype has a count of ten or more. The V and J genes are TRBV12-3 or TRBV12-4 and TRBJ2-5; TRBD2 matches at 8 bases. J lost 5 bases, V lost 5 bases, and 7 bases had no gene match. The CDR3 is 14 amino acids. In DNA, the CDR3 is TGTGCCAGCAGTCCTGATCCGGGGGGGGAGACCCAGTACTTC. It specifies CASSPDPGGETQYF.

The V call is TRBV20-1, the J call TRBJ1-1; a weak D match, TRBD1 (5 bases). V was cut by 0 bases and J by 1 base, with 9 bases left in between. CDR1 is DFQATT, CDR2 SNEGSKA, per germline (reference sequence). The CDR3 is 14 amino acids. CDR3 in amino acids: CSAREGHANTEAFF. In DNA, the CDR3 is TGCAGTGCTAGAGAAGGACACGCGAACACTGAAGCTTTCTTT.

This clonotype was detected ten times or more. V usage is TRBV5-1 and J usage is TRBJ2-2; weak D call: TRBD1 (6 bases). The V end lost 0 bases, the J end lost 6 bases, and 9 bases lay between the germline ends. CDR1 and CDR2 (germline): SGHRS, YFSETQ. This CDR3 has 14 amino acids. The CDR3 spells CASSLGRGAGELFF. DNA for the CDR3: TGCGCCAGCAGCTTGGGCAGGGGCGCCGGGGAGCTGTTTTTT.

The rearrangement joins TRBV3-1 to TRBJ2-5, with 10 bases lining up with TRBD2. Germline-derived CDR1 and CDR2 are LGHDT and YNNKEL (reference sequence). The CDR3 is 16 residues long. V dropped 5 bases and J dropped 2; count of bases not matched to a gene: 8. CDR3 residues: CASSSGLAAVQETQYF. The CDR3 region has the DNA TGTGCCAGCAGCTCTGGACTAGCGGCGGTTCAAGAGACCCAGTACTTC.

This clonotype was found a few times. The CDR3, as DNA: TGCGGGGGTCCGACTAGCGGGGGGTCTAGCACAGATACGCAGTATTTT. Encoded protein: CGGPTSGGSSTDTQYF. The chain carries TRBV20-1 and TRBJ2-3; 13 bases fit TRBD2. This CDR3 region has 16 residues. CDR1 is DFQATT and CDR2 is SNEGSKA in the germline V gene (reference sequence).

This clonotype was seen many times. The chain recombines TRBV7-9 with TRBJ1-1; D not certain. CDR1 and CDR2 from the germline V gene are SEHNR and FQNEAQ (reference sequence). V was shortened by 1 base and J by 4 bases, with 10 bases between the two germline ends. The CDR3 totals 14 residues. The CDR3 DNA follows: TGTGCCAGCAGCTTAGAGGGTTCGGGCACTGAAGCTTTCTTT. Its protein is CASSLEGSGTEAFF. Using reference TRBV7-9 and TRBJ1-1 for the parts outside the CDR3, the full variable domain is DTGVSQNPRHKITKRGQNVTFRCDPISEHNRLYWYRQTLGQGPEFLTYFQNEAQLEKSRLLSDRFSAERPKGSFSTLEIQRTEQGDSAMYLCASSLEGSGTEAFFGQGTRLTVV.

The J gene is TRBJ2-3, the V gene TRBV7-9; 8 bases line up with TRBD2. The V gene's germline CDR1 is SEHNR and CDR2 FQNEAQ (reference sequence). This CDR3 spans 16 amino acids. V shed 2 bases and J 1 base; nucleotides not matched to a gene: 5. CDR3 nucleotide sequence: TGTGCCAGCAGCTTAAGTGCGGGGGGACGCACAGATACGCAGTATTTT. Protein sequence: CASSLSAGGRTDTQYF.

Many counts were recorded for this clonotype. The chain is built from TRBV12-3 or TRBV12-4 and TRBJ1-6; perhaps TRBD1 as D (6 bases). V lost 6 bases and J lost 10, with 10 bases in between. The length of the CDR3 is 12 residues. CDR3 DNA: TGTGCCAGCAGCAACAGGGCCTCACCCCTCCACTTT. The encoded protein is CASSNRASPLHF.

CDR3 residues: CASSQDRGGQGEEQYF. CDR3 nucleotide sequence: TGCGCCAGCAGCCAAGATAGGGGAGGACAGGGAGAAGAGCAGTACTTC. This chain uses TRBV4-1 with TRBJ2-7; 8 bases match TRBD1. CDR3 length: 16 residues. Germline lookup yields CDR1 MGHRA and CDR2 YSYEKL. Germline trimming cut 0 bases from V and 7 bases from J; bases unmatched to any gene: 11.

The table lists this clonotype with a count of one. This chain joins TRBV4-1 and TRBJ1-1, with 7 bases that match TRBD1. From germline, CDR1 is MGHRA and CDR2 YSYEKL. With V trimmed by 4 bases and J by 1 base, 9 bases remained unmatched. This CDR3 has 16 residues. The CDR3 here is CASSRERTGSNTEAFF. CDR3 sequence (DNA): TGCGCCAGCAGCCGGGAGAGGACAGGTTCGAACACTGAAGCTTTCTTT.

At least ten counts were recorded for this clonotype. V is TRBV20-1 and J is TRBJ2-3, with TRBD1 matching 8 bases. The V segment lost 2 bases and the J segment 5 bases; nucleotides outside the gene matches: 9. The CDR3 runs 15 residues. CDR1 DFQATT and CDR2 SNEGSKA come from the germline V gene (reference sequence). For the CDR3, the DNA is TGCAGTGCTAGACGCGACAGGGGTGATGTAGATACGCAGTATTTT. Encoded protein: CSARRDRGDVDTQYF.

This clonotype was seen a few times. The V gene is TRBV5-1, the J gene TRBJ2-3; perhaps TRBD1 as D (6 bases). Germline CDR1 SGHRS, CDR2 YFSETQ. Trimming removed 5 bases at V and 0 bases at J, with 7 bases between. The CDR3 extends over 13 amino acids. The CDR3 spells CASRTGSTDTQYF. The CDR3, as DNA: TGCGCCAGCAGAACAGGGAGCACAGATACGCAGTATTTT.

This clonotype was found many times. V usage is TRBV12-3 or TRBV12-4 and J usage is TRBJ2-7; tentatively, D is TRBD2 (6 bases). The V and J ends lost 3 bases and 7 bases respectively, with 13 bases between them. This CDR3 region has 13 residues. CDR3 in amino acids: CASSFESRGEQYV. The CDR3 DNA reads as TGTGCCAGCAGTTTCGAATCTCGGGGGGAGCAGTACGTC.

This clonotype has ten or more counts. The chain has TRBV4-2 and TRBJ1-6; D not resolved. CDR1 and CDR2 (germline): LGHNA, YNFKEQ. This CDR3 is built from 16 residues. V shed 4 bases and J shed 0 bases, with 10 bases lying between them. Here the CDR3 DNA reads TGTGCCAGCAGCCCGGGCAGGAGCTCCTATAATTCACCCCTCCACTTT. This encodes CASSPGRSSYNSPLHF.

There are many counts of this clonotype. The rearrangement uses TRBV18 and TRBJ1-2; 8 positions agree with TRBD1. V lost 3 bases to trimming and J lost 6 bases; unmatched junction nucleotides: 6. Germline assignment: CDR1 KGHSH and CDR2 LQKENI. The CDR3 consists of 14 residues. The CDR3 DNA reads as TGTGCCAGCTCACCGTTTTCGGACAGGGATGGCTACACCTTC. Translating gives CASSPFSDRDGYTF.